The T cell receptor (beta chain) described here comes from a study of high-grade serous ovarian cancer treatment subgroups. On the study more broadly: Each sample yielded on average roughly 7,000 unique TCR beta rearrangements from approximately 13,000 reads. Study-level findings and limits: CDR1 and CDR2 were left unanalyzed; analyses focused on CDR3. Tumors within one patient showed repertoire similarity of roughly 0.11 to 0.79. TCR relatedness rose with neoantigen level and trended with mutation load.

Tumor tissue was taken before any definitive surgery or chemotherapy was given. The CDR3 consists of 15 residues. V lost 5 bases, J lost 6 bases, and 7 bases stayed unmatched. The germline CDR1 and CDR2 sequences are SEHNR and FQNEAQ (reference sequence). About this clone: Its antigen is not identified.

The data were produced by immunoSEQ multiplex PCR, yet TCRdb's version contains in-frame clones alone and is incomplete. The sample consists of around 16,000 clones, approximately 73% of them appearing once. The material sequenced was tumor tissue. This sequence originates from a human donor with high-grade serous ovarian cancer. The chain combines TRBV7-9 with TRBJ1-4, with TRBD1 matching 9 bases. CDR3 sequence reads: CASSVNRGLDEKLFF. The CDR3 nucleotides are TGTGCCAGCAGCGTGAACAGGGGGCTCGATGAAAAACTGTTTTTT.